What follows are 15 T cell receptor beta chains derived from one specimen sequenced in a study of T cell clonotyping in hematopoietic cell transplantation. Generated by immunoSEQ multiplex PCR, the TCRdb table keeps only in-frame clones and is missing some. The sample has approximately 12,000 clones, roughly 87% seen once. Sequenced: peripheral blood mononuclear cells. The receptors come from a human donor who either received an allogeneic hematopoietic cell transplant for a myeloid malignancy or was a related donor (not recorded which). Some clones in this sample may be carry-over from other donors' samples.

The sample holds a few counts of this clone. The chain carries TRBV6-1 and TRBJ1-2; D uncertain. This CDR3 has 14 residues. CDR1 MNHNS and CDR2 SASEGT come from the germline V gene. V was clipped by 4 bases and J by 9 bases, with 18 bases between them. CDR3 protein: CASSATAELASYTF. For the CDR3, the DNA is TGTGCCAGCAGTGCGACGGCGGAGTTAGCTAGCTACACCTTC.

The rearrangement joins TRBV7-9 to TRBJ1-2; D gene unclear. Germline CDR1 reads SEHNR; CDR2 reads FQNEAQ (reference sequence). V lost 3 bases and J lost 6, with 11 bases in between. The CDR3 has 13 residues. In nucleotides, the CDR3 is TGTGCCAGCAGCTTCGGAGGGTGGGATGGCTACACCTTC. It codes for CASSFGGWDGYTF.

The CDR3 spells CASSVVVNPETQYF. The CDR3 DNA is TGTGCCAGCAGCGTAGTAGTCAACCCCGAGACCCAGTACTTC. The gene calls are TRBV9 and TRBJ2-5; the D is unclear. The germline V and J ends were trimmed by 0 bases and 5 bases, with 11 bases remaining between them. CDR3 length: 14 residues. The V gene's germline CDR1 is SGDLS and CDR2 YYNGEE.

V and J are TRBV7-2 and TRBJ1-6; 9 bases agree with TRBD1. The CDR3 sequence is 17 residues long. V shed 1 base and J 6 bases; nucleotides not matched to a gene: 7. Per the germline V gene, CDR1 is SGHTA and CDR2 is FQGNSA. CDR3 in DNA: TGTGCCAGCAGCTTAGTCACAGGGGGCGGTGGTAATTCACCCCTCCACTTT. Translating it yields CASSLVTGGGGNSPLHF.

The V gene is TRBV4-1, the J gene TRBJ1-2, with D possibly TRBD1 on 6 matching bases. The germline V gene encodes CDR1 MGHRA and CDR2 YSYEKL. V was trimmed by 0 bases and J by 4 bases, leaving 21 bases between them. The CDR3 totals 18 residues. The CDR3 spells CASSQDPGTLAGSYGYTF. The CDR3 DNA follows: TGCGCCAGCAGCCAAGACCCCGGGACACTGGCGGGGAGCTATGGCTACACCTTC.

The chain has TRBV5-8 and TRBJ2-5, with D uncertain. The CDR3 is 14 residues long. Germline lookup yields CDR1 SGHTS and CDR2 YDEGEE. Trimming removed 0 bases from V and 4 bases from J, with 10 bases in between. The CDR3 DNA is TGTGCCAGCAGCTTGGGGTCTAACTCAGAGACCCAGTACTTC. Translated: CASSLGSNSETQYF.

The chain carries TRBV11-3 and TRBJ1-1, with D unclear. The ends were cut back, 1 base at V and 4 bases at J, with 7 bases in the middle. Looked up from germline, CDR1 is SGHNT and CDR2 is YENEEA. This CDR3 has 13 amino acids. CDR3 in amino acids: CASSLGHATEAFF. Written as DNA, the CDR3 is TGTGCCAGCAGCTTAGGACATGCCACTGAAGCTTTCTTT.

V usage is TRBV6-5 and J usage is TRBJ2-3, with D possibly matching TRBD2 (5 bases). Germline CDR1 and CDR2: MNHEY and SVGAGI. The CDR3 is 13 residues long. V lost 6 bases and J 5 bases, leaving 12 bases between the germline ends. CDR3 sequence: CASSAQRVDTQYF. CDR3 sequence (DNA): TGTGCCAGCAGCGCTCAGAGGGTAGATACGCAGTATTTT.

This clone has only one observation. This chain uses TRBV7-9 with TRBJ1-2; 9 positions agree with TRBD1. The CDR3 runs 14 residues. CDR1 is SEHNR, CDR2 FQNEAQ, per germline (reference sequence). V gave up 4 bases and J gave up 8 bases; unmatched junction bases: 8. The CDR3 DNA follows: TGTGCCAGCAGCTCCTCCGGGACAGGGTACGGCTACACCTTC. Its protein product is CASSSSGTGYGYTF.

The genes are TRBV7-2 and TRBJ1-2; D might be TRBD1 (6 bases). CDR3 length: 14 residues. V was pared by 1 base and J by 2 bases, with 8 bases between. The germline CDR1 and CDR2 sequences are SGHTA and FQGNSA. For the CDR3, the DNA is TGTGCCAGCAGCTTAGACAGGGCCAACTATGGCTACACCTTC. This translates into CASSLDRANYGYTF.

V is TRBV5-1 and J is TRBJ2-1; a weak D match, TRBD1 (5 bases). In germline, CDR1 is SGHRS, CDR2 YFSETQ. There are 13 residues in the CDR3. The ends were cut back, 6 bases at V and 1 base at J, with 8 bases in the middle. The DNA of the CDR3 is TGCGCCAGCACAGGGCCATCCTACAATGAGCAGTTCTTC. As protein: CASTGPSYNEQFF.

About this clone itself: Other DNA sequences from this sample encode an identical CDR3 as well. The rearrangement uses TRBV19 and TRBJ1-5; maybe TRBD1 (6 bases). Trimming removed 7 bases from V and 7 bases from J, with 14 bases in between. The CDR3 spans 13 residues. Per germline, CDR1 LNHDA and CDR2 SQIVND (reference sequence). CDR3 sequence reads: CASTMTGGQPQHF. The DNA for the CDR3 is TGTGCCAGTACCATGACAGGAGGGCAGCCCCAGCATTTT.

The chain has TRBV11-2 and TRBJ2-3; 10 bases agree with TRBD2. There are 18 residues in the CDR3. The trim removed 5 bases at V and 2 bases at J, leaving 13 bases unmatched. Germline values: CDR1 SGHAT, CDR2 FQNNGV. The CDR3 sequence is CASSRGVRSGGITDTQYF. The CDR3 bases are TGTGCCAGCAGCCGGGGGGTCCGTAGCGGGGGGATCACAGATACGCAGTATTTT.

The chain recombines TRBV6-5 with TRBJ1-5; a weak D match, TRBD1 (5 bases). Germline CDR1 is MNHEY and CDR2 is SVGAGI. V shed 2 bases and J shed 5 bases, with 13 bases lying between them. The CDR3 contains 15 residues. The CDR3 coding sequence is TGTGCCAGCAGTTACGACAGCCAACCCCATCAGCCCCAGCATTTT. The encoded protein is CASSYDSQPHQPQHF.

The genes are TRBV10-3 and TRBJ1-6, with TRBD1 identical over 7 bases. Germline V gives CDR1 ENHRY, CDR2 SYGVKD. The CDR3 is 13 residues long. V lost 6 bases to trimming and J lost 7 bases; unmatched junction nucleotides: 3. The CDR3 sequence: CAIRGQENSPLHF. In DNA form, the CDR3 reads TGTGCCATCAGAGGACAGGAGAATTCACCCCTCCACTTT.